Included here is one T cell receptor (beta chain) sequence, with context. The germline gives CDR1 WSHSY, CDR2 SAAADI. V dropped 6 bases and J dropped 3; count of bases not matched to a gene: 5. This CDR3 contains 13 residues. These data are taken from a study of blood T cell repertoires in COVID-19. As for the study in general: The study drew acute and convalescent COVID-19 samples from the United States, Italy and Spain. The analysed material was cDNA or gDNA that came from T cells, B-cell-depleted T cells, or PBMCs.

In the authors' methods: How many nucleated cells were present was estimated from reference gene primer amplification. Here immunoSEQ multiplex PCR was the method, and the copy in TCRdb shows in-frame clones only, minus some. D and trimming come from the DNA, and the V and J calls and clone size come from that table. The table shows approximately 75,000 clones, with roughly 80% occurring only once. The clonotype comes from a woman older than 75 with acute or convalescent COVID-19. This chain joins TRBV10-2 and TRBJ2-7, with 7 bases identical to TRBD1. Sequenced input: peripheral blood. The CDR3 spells CASRSAGGYEQYF. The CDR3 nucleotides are TGCGCCAGCAGGTCCGCAGGGGGCTACGAGCAGTACTTC.